This T cell receptor (beta chain) was profiled in a study of CD8 T cells in Susac syndrome (dated by TCRdb to between 2019 and 2020). With respect to the entire study: Of the Susac syndrome patients who were sequenced, more than five had clinically active disease and eight were in clinical remission. At the time of blood withdrawal, Susac syndrome patients were either therapy-naive, taking corticosteroids (with some also receiving IVIg), or on IVIg alone. Repertoire sequencing was used to test whether CD8+ T cell activation and differentiation in Susac syndrome was antigen driven. The clonality of the CD8+ T cell repertoire was compared across approximately 12 healthy donors, around 14 Susac syndrome patients and roughly 15 multiple sclerosis patients.

Relative to germline, V is 1 base shorter and J is 8 bases shorter, with 15 bases between their ends. From the cysteine up to the phenylalanine, the CDR3 has a length of 15 residues. The entry retains the CDR3 DNA only, 45 bases that are in frame from base 1. Details on this clonotype: No cognate antigen has been identified for it. Per-base quality was not reported, and no clone a single base away is much larger than it.

Results and caveats for the whole study, not just this receptor: Roughly 15 Susac-specific public clones were identified in the total CD8+ repertoire, and roughly five Susac-specific public clones were identified in the CD8+ TEMRA repertoire. The TCR sequencing and HLA analysis was acknowledged to have included a relatively small number of individuals. CD8+ repertoires in Susac syndrome showed clonal expansion, which was highest in CD8+ TEMRA cells and was greater in clinically active patients than in remitting patients.

RNA was extracted using the RNeasy kit, and about 0.45 to 1 ug of the RNA was reverse transcribed with random hexamers. The immunoSEQ multiplex PCR assay, covering 54 Vbeta and 13 Jbeta segments, was used to amplify TCR beta CDR3 regions. PCR amplification bias was corrected using a synthetic template baseline for primer optimization and computational correction. The authors' analysis ran thus. Only productive sequences were kept, with reads annotated to V, D and J genes according to IMGT and analyzed in immunoSEQ Analyzer. Clonality was calculated as one minus the Shannon entropy normalized by log2 of the number of productive unique sequences. Public and private clones were assessed among the 100 most prevalent clones of each patient and control. A clone was defined as Susac-specific if it was absent from the healthy and MS cohorts, from over a thousand published viral clones and from other ImmuneACCESS disease sequences. Using fastp at Q25 and MiXCR, TCRdb reprocessed the public reads and kept productive beta chains. Rows with one shared CDR3 protein collapse into an entry with the most common genes and DNA. These V and J calls rely on TCRdb rather than the paper's analysis. A total of 100,000 to 150,000 distinct CDR3 sequences appear in this sample, around 94% of them only once. The ten largest clones take up more than 0.2% of the sample.

Peripheral blood CD8+ and CD4+ T cells from healthy donors, Susac syndrome patients and multiple sclerosis patients were profiled by high-throughput TCR beta sequencing. The Susac syndrome patients fulfilled recently defined diagnostic criteria for either definite or probable disease. Bulk CD8+ and CD4+ T cells were purified by magnetic negative isolation, whereas CD8+ TEMRA cells were enriched by FACS. Blood was collected in EDTA tubes and processed within 24 hours, with PBMCs isolated through density gradient centrifugation. PBMCs destined for TCR sequencing were cryopreserved in liquid nitrogen and later thawed in a 37 °C water bath. A purity of at least 90% was achieved for sorted or isolated CD4+, CD8+ and CD8+ TEMRA cells.

The TCR was taken from a human donor with Susac syndrome. The sample taken for sequencing was CD8+ T cells from PBMCs. This sequence uses TRBV12-3 or TRBV12-4 and TRBJ2-1, and the D gene may be TRBD2, 7 bases matching. For the CDR3, the sequence is CASSLVGGALDEQFF. The DNA sequence reads TGTGCCAGCAGTTTAGTGGGGGGGGCCCTTGATGAGCAGTTCTTC.